The next 31 T cell receptor beta chains were all read from a single sample in a study of identical twins. TCRdb re-analysed the 5' RACE reads in MiXCR, keeping a single row per CDR3 protein. Of about 700,000 distinct CDR3 sequences listed, about 9.4% were seen once; the top ten hold 0.98%. These same data were also listed under a study on yellow fever vaccine responses in identical twins.

The sequenced material came from PBMCs. These receptors were obtained from a woman aged 18 to 35 in good health.

DNA of the CDR3: TGCAGTGCTAACCACGGGACATCAGTTTACGAGCAGTACTTC. This codes for CSANHGTSVYEQYF. The chain recombines TRBV20-1 with TRBJ2-7; D is perhaps TRBD1 (6 bases). CDR3 size: 14 residues. V lost 4 bases to trimming and J lost 4 bases, with 17 bases between them. The germline V gene has CDR1 DFQATT and CDR2 SNEGSKA (reference sequence).

This clonotype was observed a few times. V usage is TRBV29-1 and J usage is TRBJ1-2; a weak D match, TRBD1 (5 bases). The CDR3 contains 12 residues. Germline CDR1 reads SQVTM; CDR2 reads ANQGSEA. V gave up 0 bases and J gave up 6 bases, with 8 bases separating them. The CDR3 loop is CSVEEKDNGYTF. CDR3 sequence (DNA): TGCAGCGTTGAAGAGAAGGACAATGGCTACACCTTC.

At least ten counts were recorded for this clonotype. The chain couples TRBV27 to TRBJ2-5, with D uncertain. The CDR3 spans 13 residues. V was cut by 1 base and J by 5 bases, with 8 bases left in between. Germline loops: CDR1 MNHEY, CDR2 SMNVEV (reference sequence). The CDR3 loop reads CASSLWGSETQYF. The CDR3 coding sequence is TGTGCCAGCAGTTTATGGGGATCTGAGACCCAGTACTTC.

The V call is TRBV27, the J call TRBJ2-2; 8 positions agree with TRBD1. V was pared by 6 bases and J by 4 bases, with 4 bases of the junction left unmatched. Germline CDR1 reads MNHEY; CDR2 reads SMNVEV (reference sequence). The CDR3 is made up of 14 amino acids. The CDR3 protein is CASRGQAGTGELFF. CDR3 DNA: TGTGCCAGCAGGGGACAGGCGGGCACCGGGGAGCTGTTTTTT.

This clonotype was seen a few times. The rearrangement uses TRBV5-5 and TRBJ2-5; D might be TRBD1 or TRBD2, each matching 6 bases. CDR3 length equals 14 residues. Between the trimmed V and J ends, which lost 4 bases and 6 bases, there was a span of 16 bases. CDR1 is SGHKS and CDR2 is YYEKEE in the germline V gene (reference sequence). CDR3 protein: CASSKEGGQKTQYF. As DNA, the CDR3 is TGTGCCAGCAGCAAGGAGGGGGGACAAAAGACCCAGTACTTC.

The table lists this clonotype with many counts. At one end, the junction sequence differs from germline, possibly due to a read error. This sequence joins TRBV28 and TRBJ2-2; D perhaps matches TRBD1 (6 bases). Per the germline V gene, CDR1 is MDHEN and CDR2 is SYDVKM. The CDR3 is 14 residues long. CDR3 in amino acids: CASSLGTGTGELFF. Written as DNA, the CDR3 is TGCGCCAGCAGCTTGGGAACAGGGACCGGGGAGCTGTTTTTT.

Written as DNA, the CDR3 is TGTGCCAGCAGGCCCCGGGGCGACACCGGGGAGCTGTTTTTT. Translating gives CASRPRGDTGELFF. The chain couples TRBV6-1 to TRBJ2-2; possibly TRBD1 or TRBD2 for D (5 bases each). Germline V CDR1 and CDR2: MNHNS, SASEGT. The CDR3 totals 14 residues. Trimming removed 6 bases from V and 3 bases from J, with 11 bases in between.

This clonotype was observed a handful of times. V and J are TRBV2 and TRBJ2-2, with D uncertain. CDR3 length equals 13 residues. The germline V gene encodes CDR1 SNHLY and CDR2 FYNNEI. Trimming took off 3 bases at V and 4 bases at J, with 6 bases between the two ends. The CDR3 loop is CASSESVTGELFF. For the CDR3, the DNA is TGTGCCAGCAGTGAGTCTGTCACCGGGGAGCTGTTTTTT.

The chain carries TRBV5-1 and TRBJ2-1; D is possibly TRBD1 or TRBD2 (5 bases each). Germline values: CDR1 SGHRS, CDR2 YFSETQ. V lost 5 bases and J 3 bases, leaving 12 bases between the germline ends. The CDR3 runs 14 residues. CDR3 sequence (DNA): TGCGCCAGCAGTCCCGGGGCTGGCTACAATGAGCAGTTCTTC. The encoded protein is CASSPGAGYNEQFF.

The chain employs TRBV27 and TRBJ2-4, with a possible D match to TRBD2 (5 bases). From germline, CDR1 is MNHEY and CDR2 SMNVEV (reference sequence). With 5 bases removed from V and 0 bases from J, the gap between germline ends came to 20 bases. This CDR3 is built from 18 residues. The CDR3 nucleotides read TGTGCCAGCAGTCCACAAACGGACTTCCTTATAGCCAAAAACATTCAGTACTTC. Translated, it gives CASSPQTDFLIAKNIQYF.

The rearrangement joins TRBV5-1 to TRBJ1-2; tentatively, D is TRBD1 (5 bases). V was shortened by 1 base and J by 6 bases, with 10 bases between the two germline ends. Germline V lookup: CDR1 SGHRS, CDR2 YFSETQ. The CDR3 runs 13 residues. CDR3 DNA sequence: TGCGCCAGCAGCTTGACGGGGGTTCATGGCTACACCTTC. This gives the protein CASSLTGVHGYTF.

There are many counts of this clonotype. The rearrangement uses TRBV7-8 and TRBJ1-1; D uncertain. The V end was cut by 0 bases, the J end by 1 base, with 6 bases between. CDR1 and CDR2 from the germline V gene are SGHVS and FQNEAQ. The CDR3 runs 14 residues. Here the CDR3 reads CASSLADKNTEAFF. The CDR3 region has the DNA TGTGCCAGCAGCTTAGCCGATAAGAACACTGAAGCTTTCTTT.

The rearrangement links TRBV11-3 to TRBJ2-5; TRBD2 is a possible D gene (5 bases). CDR1 is SGHNT, CDR2 YENEEA, per germline. The CDR3 totals 15 residues. Trimming took off 5 bases at V and 2 bases at J, with 15 bases between the two ends. Written as DNA, the CDR3 is TGTGCCAGCAGCAGCTTCGGAGGCGGGCAAGAGACCCAGTACTTC. Its translation is CASSSFGGGQETQYF.

This clonotype was observed a few times. This chain connects TRBV20-1 to TRBJ2-7; D remains unclear. CDR1 and CDR2 (germline): DFQATT, SNEGSKA (reference sequence). Trimming shortened V by 4 bases and J by 2 bases, and 12 bases separated the two germline ends. This CDR3 has 13 residues. CDR3 sequence reads: CSATTGVAYEQYF. The CDR3 coding sequence is TGCAGTGCTACCACCGGAGTGGCCTACGAGCAGTACTTC.

This chain uses TRBV5-1 with TRBJ2-1; perhaps D is TRBD1 or TRBD2 (5 bases each). The germline V and J ends were trimmed by 1 base and 6 bases, with 14 bases remaining between them. Germline-derived CDR1 and CDR2 are SGHRS and YFSETQ. The CDR3 has 15 residues. DNA for the CDR3: TGCGCCAGCAGCTTGAGAGGGGAACGGGTCAATGAGCAGTTCTTC. Protein sequence: CASSLRGERVNEQFF.

This chain connects TRBV6-1 to TRBJ2-7, with D possibly being TRBD2 (7 bases). The CDR3 totals 15 residues. The V and J ends lost 6 bases and 0 bases respectively, with 15 bases between them. Germline V gene data show CDR1 as MNHNS and CDR2 as SASEGT. Here the CDR3 DNA reads TGTGCCAGCAGGGCGGGGGCGCGGGCCTCCTACGAGCAGTACTTC. Translating gives CASRAGARASYEQYF.

This clonotype was recorded a few times. The chain is built from TRBV5-1 and TRBJ2-5; no clear D. Trimming shortened V by 0 bases and J by 2 bases, and 8 bases separated the two germline ends. The CDR3 contains 14 residues. Germline CDR1 is SGHRS and CDR2 is YFSETQ. Here the CDR3 reads CASSLVVTQETQYF. The CDR3 DNA sequence: TGCGCCAGCAGCTTGGTGGTCACTCAAGAGACCCAGTACTTC.

This clonotype was seen repeatedly, ten times or more. The chain is built from TRBV24-1 and TRBJ2-3; D not certain. The CDR3 extends over 13 amino acids. Per germline, CDR1 KGHDR and CDR2 SFDVKD. The V gene lost 3 bases and the J gene lost 4 bases, with 7 bases spanning the gap. In nucleotides, the CDR3 is TGTGCCACCAGTGATCCATATCCAGATACGCAGTATTTT. Its translation: CATSDPYPDTQYF.

This clonotype was seen a few times. The V call is TRBV20-1, the J call TRBJ2-1, with unresolved D. Germline V CDR1 and CDR2: DFQATT, SNEGSKA (reference sequence). Trimming stripped 6 bases from V and 1 base from J, with 10 bases between. This CDR3 region has 13 residues. The CDR3: CSAKLISYNEQFF. The CDR3 DNA reads TGCAGTGCGAAGCTGATTTCCTACAATGAGCAGTTCTTC.

This clonotype was seen repeatedly, ten times or more. The chain has TRBV4-1 and TRBJ2-3, with D unclear. CDR1 is MGHRA and CDR2 is YSYEKL in the germline V gene. V was clipped by 8 bases and J by 0 bases, with 15 bases between them. There are 15 residues in the CDR3. The CDR3 here is CASRVDTSSTDTQYF. CDR3 nucleotides: TGCGCCAGCCGCGTAGACACTTCTAGCACAGATACGCAGTATTTT.

The table lists this clonotype with a few counts. The chain couples TRBV9 to TRBJ2-1; 7 bases agree with TRBD1. The trim removed 4 bases at V and 2 bases at J, leaving 6 bases unmatched. The CDR3 consists of 15 residues. Germline CDR1 SGDLS, CDR2 YYNGEE. The CDR3 is CASSPLTGTYNEQFF. The CDR3 DNA reads as TGTGCCAGCAGCCCCCTGACAGGGACCTACAATGAGCAGTTCTTC.

This chain's CDR3 is CASGPDRTNTGELFF. The CDR3, as DNA: TGTGCCTCGGGACCCGACAGAACGAACACCGGGGAGCTGTTTTTT. The rearrangement joins TRBV11-2 to TRBJ2-2, with D perhaps TRBD1 or TRBD2 (5 bases each). The CDR3 spans 15 residues. V gave up 11 bases and J gave up 0 bases, with 16 bases separating them. Germline V gives CDR1 SGHAT, CDR2 FQNNGV.

This chain uses TRBV6-1 with TRBJ2-1; 8 nucleotides agree with TRBD1. The CDR3 totals 16 residues. The germline gives CDR1 MNHNS, CDR2 SASEGT. With V trimmed by 7 bases and J by 2 bases, 10 bases remained unmatched. CDR3 DNA sequence: TGTGCCAGCAAAAACAGGGGGTCGGGACCCTACAATGAGCAGTTCTTC. This sequence encodes CASKNRGSGPYNEQFF.

The chain carries TRBV6-5 and TRBJ2-7; TRBD2 is a possible D gene (6 bases). Germline V gene data show CDR1 as MNHEY and CDR2 as SVGAGI. The CDR3 has 13 residues. Trimming removed 4 bases at V and 4 bases at J, with 11 bases between. CDR3 sequence (DNA): TGTGCCAGCAGTTCCGGGAGCGGATACGAGCAGTACTTC. This encodes CASSSGSGYEQYF.

The genes are TRBV3-1 and TRBJ2-1; D possibly corresponds to TRBD2 (6 bases). The ends were cut back, 2 bases at V and 8 bases at J, with 16 bases in the middle. CDR3 length equals 15 residues. The germline CDR1 and CDR2 sequences are LGHDT and YNNKEL (reference sequence). The CDR3 DNA reads TGTGCCAGCAGCCAACCCTCGGCCGGGGGAGATGAGCAGTTCTTC. Translating it yields CASSQPSAGGDEQFF.

The chain joins TRBV29-1 to TRBJ2-1, with TRBD2 matching over 14 bases. The germline CDR1 and CDR2 sequences are SQVTM and ANQGSEA. With 5 bases clipped from V and 6 bases from J, the junction kept 3 bases outside the gene matches. The length of the CDR3 is 14 residues. The CDR3 region has the DNA TGCAGCGTTCTAGGACTAGCGGGAGGCAATGAGCAGTTCTTC. Amino acids: CSVLGLAGGNEQFF.

This clonotype was found a few times. This chain links TRBV5-1 with TRBJ2-7; TRBD1 matches 10 bases. Losses at the gene ends were 4 bases for V and 7 bases for J; bases not matched to a gene: 20. The CDR3 runs to 18 residues. The germline gives CDR1 SGHRS, CDR2 YFSETQ. CDR3 bases: TGCGCCAGCAGCACGGGACAGGGGCGGCGTGGAGGCCTGGGAGAGCAGTACTTC. Translating gives CASSTGQGRRGGLGEQYF.

This clonotype was seen more than once but under ten times. The chain couples TRBV5-1 to TRBJ2-3; D gene ambiguous. The germline V gene encodes CDR1 SGHRS and CDR2 YFSETQ. With 0 bases removed from V and 1 base from J, the gap between germline ends came to 12 bases. The CDR3 length is 16 residues. CDR3 sequence (DNA): TGCGCCAGCAGCTTGGTACCGGGCCTGGGCACAGATACGCAGTATTTT. Protein sequence: CASSLVPGLGTDTQYF.

As to this clonotype: Because the CDR3 is missing its conserved closing phenylalanine or tryptophan, this is likely a read error. The chain recombines TRBV6-4 with TRBJ2-1; D is possibly TRBD2 (6 bases). This CDR3 is built from 14 residues. Germline CDR1 and CDR2: MRHNA and SNTAGT. Trimming stripped 6 bases from V and 9 bases from J, with 18 bases between. CDR3 DNA: TGTGCCAGCAGCGTCGGACGAGGGAGGCCTGAGCAGTTCTCC. Its translation is CASSVGRGRPEQFS.

CDR3 in DNA: TGTGCCAGCAGTGAGGGCCTTAATCAGCCCCAGCATTTT. Translation gives CASSEGLNQPQHF. The chain couples TRBV6-1 to TRBJ1-5; no clear D. With 3 bases removed from V and 4 bases from J, the gap between germline ends came to 7 bases. There are 13 residues in the CDR3. The germline gives CDR1 MNHNS, CDR2 SASEGT.

The gene calls are TRBV30 and TRBJ2-7; D is perhaps TRBD2 (5 bases). Germline CDR1 and CDR2: GTSNPN and SVGIG (reference sequence). Trimming stripped 0 bases from V and 2 bases from J, with 14 bases between. This CDR3 comprises 15 residues. CDR3 DNA sequence: TGTGCCTGGAGTGTAAACGGGGTGGCTACCTACGAGCAGTACTTC. Encoded protein: CAWSVNGVATYEQYF.